The entry below describes one T cell receptor (beta chain). This record comes from a study of blood T cell repertoires in COVID-19. Study summary: The United States, Italy and Spain provided the acute and convalescent COVID-19 samples. Sample material is recorded as cDNA or gDNA derived from T cells, B-cell-depleted T cells, or PBMCs.

In the study's own analysis: Amplification with reference gene primers provided the estimates of nucleated cell counts. The repertoire was sequenced with immunoSEQ multiplex PCR; TCRdb's copy has only in-frame clones and lacks some. The V and J calls and clone size come from that table; D and trimming were worked out from the DNA. This sample has 110,000 to 150,000 clones, with 88% found just once. CDR1 and CDR2 (germline): KGHDR, SFDVKD. The CDR3 spans 13 residues. V gave up 3 bases and J gave up 16 bases; unmatched junction bases: 9. Sequencing used peripheral blood. The source is a man aged 65 to 85 with acute or convalescent COVID-19. The chain joins TRBV24-1 to TRBJ1-5; 9 bases agree with TRBD1. The CDR3 DNA is TGTGCCACCAGTGATGGGACGGGACAGGGAGTCCATTTT. Protein: CATSDGTGQGVHF.